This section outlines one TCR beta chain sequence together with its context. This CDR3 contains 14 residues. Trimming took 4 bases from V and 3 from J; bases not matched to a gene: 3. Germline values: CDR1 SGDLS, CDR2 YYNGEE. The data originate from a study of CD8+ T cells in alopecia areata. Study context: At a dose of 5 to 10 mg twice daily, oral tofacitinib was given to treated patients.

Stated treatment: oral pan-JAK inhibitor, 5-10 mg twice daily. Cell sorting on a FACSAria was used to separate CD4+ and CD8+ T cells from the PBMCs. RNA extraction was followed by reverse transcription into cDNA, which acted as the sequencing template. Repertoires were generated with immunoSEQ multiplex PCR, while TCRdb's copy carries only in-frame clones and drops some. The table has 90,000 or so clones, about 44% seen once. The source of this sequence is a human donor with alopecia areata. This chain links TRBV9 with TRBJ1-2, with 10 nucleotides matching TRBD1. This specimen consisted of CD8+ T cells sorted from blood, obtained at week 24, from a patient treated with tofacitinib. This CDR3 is CASSSDRGYYGYTF. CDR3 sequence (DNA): TGTGCCAGCAGCTCGGACAGGGGGTACTATGGCTACACCTTC.